This T cell receptor (beta chain) was sequenced for a study of blood T cell repertoires in COVID-19. The wider study: Acute and convalescent COVID-19 samples came from the United States, Italy and Spain. T cells, B-cell-depleted T cells, or PBMCs supplied cDNA or gDNA.

In the source study's methods: Amplifying reference gene primers gave estimates of nucleated cell counts. The method was immunoSEQ multiplex PCR; TCRdb's version includes in-frame clones alone and lacks a portion of them. That table supplies the V and J calls and clone size; D and trimming were determined from the DNA. Of approximately 230,000 clones in the sample, approximately 86% were seen once. The CDR3 loop spans 18 amino acids. J lost 0 bases, V lost 2 bases, and 9 bases had no gene match. Per the germline V gene, CDR1 is MNHEY and CDR2 is SVGEGT. V is TRBV6-2 or TRBV6-3 and J is TRBJ2-4; 8 bases fit TRBD1. The sequencing sample was made of peripheral blood. This clonotype was sampled from an older man with acute or convalescent COVID-19. The CDR3 DNA is TGTGCCAGCAGTTACGTCACACAGGGGGGACTAGCCAAAAACATTCAGTACTTC. Its protein is CASSYVTQGGLAKNIQYF.